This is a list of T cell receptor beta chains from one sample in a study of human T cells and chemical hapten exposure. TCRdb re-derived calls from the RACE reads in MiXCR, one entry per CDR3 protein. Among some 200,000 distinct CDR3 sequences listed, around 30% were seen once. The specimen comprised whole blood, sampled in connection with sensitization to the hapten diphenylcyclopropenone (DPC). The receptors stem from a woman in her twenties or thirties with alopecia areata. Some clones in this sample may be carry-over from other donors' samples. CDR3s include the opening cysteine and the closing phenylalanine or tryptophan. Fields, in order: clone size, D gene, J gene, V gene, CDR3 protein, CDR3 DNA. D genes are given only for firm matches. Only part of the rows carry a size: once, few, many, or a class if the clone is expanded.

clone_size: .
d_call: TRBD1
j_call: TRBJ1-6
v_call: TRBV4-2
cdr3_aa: CASSQGDREDSPLHF
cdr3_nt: TGTGCCAGCAGCCAAGGGGACAGGGAGGATTCACCCCTCCACTTT

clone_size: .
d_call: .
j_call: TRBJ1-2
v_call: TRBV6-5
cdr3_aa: CASSYQGPIGYTF
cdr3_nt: TGTGCCAGCAGTTACCAGGGGCCAATTGGCTACACCTTC

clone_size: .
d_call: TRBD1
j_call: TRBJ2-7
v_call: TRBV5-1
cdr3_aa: CASSLTGQDYEQYF
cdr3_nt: TGCGCCAGCAGCTTGACTGGACAGGACTACGAGCAGTACTTC

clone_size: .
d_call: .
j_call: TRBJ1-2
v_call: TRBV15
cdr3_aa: CATSRDRFAGYGYTF
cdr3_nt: TGTGCCACCAGCAGAGATCGCTTTGCTGGCTATGGCTACACCTTC

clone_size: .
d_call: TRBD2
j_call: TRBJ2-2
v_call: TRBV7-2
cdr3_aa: CASSPSGAGELFF
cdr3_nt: TGTGCCAGCAGCCCTAGCGGGGCCGGGGAGCTGTTTTTT

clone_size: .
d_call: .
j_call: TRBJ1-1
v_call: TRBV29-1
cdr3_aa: CSVVYVASLNTEAFF
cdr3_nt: TGCAGCGTTGTTTATGTGGCCAGCCTGAACACTGAAGCTTTCTTT

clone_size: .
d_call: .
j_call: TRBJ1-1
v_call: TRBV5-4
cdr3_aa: CASSLDLMNTEAFF
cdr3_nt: TGTGCCAGCAGCCTTGACCTCATGAACACTGAAGCTTTCTTT

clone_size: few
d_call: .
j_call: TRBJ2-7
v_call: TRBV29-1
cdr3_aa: CSVTTSSYEQYF
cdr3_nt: TGCAGCGTTACGACTTCCAGCTACGAGCAGTACTTC

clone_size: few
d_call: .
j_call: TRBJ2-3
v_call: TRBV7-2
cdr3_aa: CASSSNGYTQYF
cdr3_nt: TGTGCCAGCAGCTCCAACGGATATACGCAGTATTTT

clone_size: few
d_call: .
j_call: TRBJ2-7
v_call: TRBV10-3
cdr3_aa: CAISPRDTSYEQYF
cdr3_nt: TGTGCCATCAGTCCCCGGGACACCTCCTACGAGCAGTACTTC

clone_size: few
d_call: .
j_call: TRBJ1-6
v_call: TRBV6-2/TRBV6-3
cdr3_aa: CASRFDNSPLHF
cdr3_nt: TGTGCCAGCAGATTCGATAATTCACCCCTCCACTTT

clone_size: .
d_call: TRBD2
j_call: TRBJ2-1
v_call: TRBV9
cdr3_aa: CASSVGREALYNEQFF
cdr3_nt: TGTGCCAGCAGCGTTGGTCGGGAGGCCCTTTACAATGAGCAGTTCTTC

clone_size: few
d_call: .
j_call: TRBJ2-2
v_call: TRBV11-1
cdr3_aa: CASSLSRGAGELFF
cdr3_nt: TGTGCCAGCAGCTTAAGTAGGGGAGCCGGGGAGCTGTTTTTT

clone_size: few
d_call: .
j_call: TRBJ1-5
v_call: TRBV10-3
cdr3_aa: CAIRGDDQPQHF
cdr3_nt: TGTGCCATCCGGGGCGATGATCAGCCCCAGCATTTT

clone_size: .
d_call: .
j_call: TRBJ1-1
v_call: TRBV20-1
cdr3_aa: CSARRRDRQAKAFF
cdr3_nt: TGCAGTGCTAGGCGTCGGGACCGACAGGCAAAAGCTTTCTTT

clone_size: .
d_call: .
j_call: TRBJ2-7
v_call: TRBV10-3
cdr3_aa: CATRQGAYEQYF
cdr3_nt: TGTGCCACCCGCCAGGGCGCCTACGAGCAGTACTTC